What follows are 18 T cell receptor beta chains derived from one specimen sequenced in a study of regulatory T cells in long-lasting Graves disease. Time point of the sample: persistent/refractory GD, antithyroid drugs over 5 years with positive TRAb. After RNA was extracted from PBMCs, the TCR library was made from it. TCR beta libraries were built with iRepertoire HTBI primers and Arm-PCR of CDR3 regions. MiXCR, run by TCRdb on the multiplex PCR reads, gives a single entry per CDR3 protein. The sample lists roughly 300,000 distinct CDR3 sequences; around 20% were seen once. This material consisted of peripheral blood mononuclear cells (PBMCs), taken when the disease was refractory, from a patient treated with antithyroid drugs. The receptors shown here come from a female donor with Graves disease.

The chain uses TRBV3-1 and TRBJ1-1; TRBD1 aligns across 7 bases. The V gene's germline CDR1 is LGHDT and CDR2 YNNKEL (reference sequence). This CDR3 has 14 amino acids. With 1 base clipped from V and 8 bases from J, the junction kept 7 bases outside the gene matches. CDR3 nucleotide sequence: TGTGCCAGCAGCCAAGGCCCGGGACAGAAAGAAGCTTTCTTT. It is translated as CASSQGPGQKEAFF.

This chain joins TRBV25-1 and TRBJ1-6, with D perhaps matching TRBD1 (6 bases). The CDR3 runs to 14 residues. V lost 5 bases, J lost 7 bases, and 12 bases lay in between. CDR1 is MGHDK and CDR2 is SYGVNS in the germline V gene. The CDR3 region is CASSWTVQNSPLHF. The DNA for the CDR3 is TGTGCCAGCAGTTGGACAGTGCAGAATTCACCCCTCCACTTT.

This clonotype has just a few counts. The rearrangement links TRBV5-1 to TRBJ2-7; D may be TRBD1 or TRBD2 (5 bases each). V gave up 2 bases and J gave up 2 bases, with 17 bases separating them. The germline V gene encodes CDR1 SGHRS and CDR2 YFSETQ. CDR3 length: 16 residues. The CDR3 is CASSFGSRDGTYEQYF. The CDR3 DNA reads TGCGCCAGCAGCTTTGGTTCCCGGGACGGAACCTACGAGCAGTACTTC.

The chain couples TRBV24-1 to TRBJ2-1; D tentatively fits TRBD1 or TRBD2 (5 bases each). Germline V gene lookup returns CDR1 KGHDR and CDR2 SFDVKD. The CDR3 extends over 13 amino acids. Deletions cut 3 bases from V and 14 bases from J, with 16 bases between. The CDR3 DNA reads TGTGCCACCAGTGATGGCGCGGCCCAGGGAGAGTTCTTC. This encodes CATSDGAAQGEFF.

The V gene is TRBV4-1, the J gene TRBJ1-5, with D uncertain. Germline loops: CDR1 MGHRA, CDR2 YSYEKL. Trimming shortened V by 1 base and J by 2 bases, and 18 bases separated the two germline ends. This CDR3 has 18 amino acids. Here the CDR3 DNA reads TGCGCCAGCAGCCAAGCAGGTAGTGGCCCGCAGGGCAATCAGCCCCAGCATTTT. Protein: CASSQAGSGPQGNQPQHF.

This clonotype was picked up a small number of times. DNA of the CDR3: TGTGCCAGCAGTACCTGGACTAGCGGTGGGGATGAGCAGTTCTTC. Protein sequence: CASSTWTSGGDEQFF. J is TRBJ2-1 and V is TRBV28, with 10 positions matching TRBD2. V trimming: 5 bases; J trimming: 8 bases; junction bases outside the gene matches: 9. The CDR3 is 15 amino acids. Germline V gene data show CDR1 as MDHEN and CDR2 as SYDVKM.

As concerns this clonotype: A much larger clone sits a single nucleotide away, making a read error possible. V gene TRBV3-1 combines with J gene TRBJ2-7; D is ambiguous. The CDR3 runs 12 residues. V was shortened by 0 bases and J by 8 bases, with 8 bases between the two germline ends. The germline V gene has CDR1 LGHDT and CDR2 YNNKEL (reference sequence). The CDR3 coding sequence is TGTGCCAGCAGCCAAGAGGAAACCCAGCAGTACTTC. It specifies CASSQEETQQYF.

The V gene is TRBV6-2 or TRBV6-3, the J gene TRBJ2-7; TRBD1 matches 7 bases. This CDR3 is 14 amino acids long. Germline V gene lookup returns CDR1 MNHEY and CDR2 SVGEGT. The ends lost 2 bases at V and 2 bases at J; junction bases unmatched: 3. In nucleotides, the CDR3 is TGTGCCAGCAGTTACACGGGGACAGCCTACGAGCAGTACTTC. This gives the protein CASSYTGTAYEQYF.

Of note for this clonotype: Compared with germline, one end of the junction differs, possibly owing to a read error. The chain uses TRBV7-3 and TRBJ2-2; D gene ambiguous. The CDR3 contains 12 residues. Germline assignment: CDR1 SGHTA and CDR2 FQGTGA. The CDR3 sequence: CASSSNAGELFF. The CDR3 DNA is TGTGCCAGCAGCTCGAACGCCGGGGAGCTGTTTTTT.

This clonotype was counted many times. The V and J genes are TRBV28 and TRBJ1-2; unclear D gene. V dropped 6 bases and J dropped 8 bases, with 16 bases sitting between them. The CDR3 is 13 residues long. The V gene's germline CDR1 is MDHEN and CDR2 SYDVKM. CDR3 region: CASSRDYILGYTF. DNA for the CDR3: TGTGCCAGCAGCCGAGACTACATATTGGGCTACACCTTC.

At least ten counts were recorded for this clonotype. V usage is TRBV28 and J usage is TRBJ2-7; D possibly corresponds to TRBD2 (5 bases). V lost 5 bases and J 3 bases, leaving 14 bases between the germline ends. The CDR3 runs to 14 residues. Germline CDR1 reads MDHEN; CDR2 reads SYDVKM. As DNA, the CDR3 is TGTGCCAGCAGTGGCAGACTACCCTACTACGAGCAGTACTTC. It is translated as CASSGRLPYYEQYF.

The chain employs TRBV10-3 and TRBJ2-4; no clear D gene. The CDR3 runs to 14 residues. Germline V gene data show CDR1 as ENHRY and CDR2 as SYGVKD. V gave up 3 bases and J gave up 7 bases, with 13 bases separating them. The DNA of the CDR3 is TGTGCCATCAGTGACCCCAACATCGAGAACATTCAGTACTTC. Translation gives CAISDPNIENIQYF.

This clonotype was counted at least ten times. The rearrangement uses TRBV28 and TRBJ2-4; 9 bases match TRBD1. V lost 5 bases and J lost 6; bases outside the gene matches: 8. The CDR3 has 15 residues. CDR1 is MDHEN, CDR2 SYDVKM, per germline. Written as DNA, the CDR3 is TGTGCCAGCAGTCTGCGGGACAGGGTCATAAACATTCAGTACTTC. Amino acids: CASSLRDRVINIQYF. Full variable domain (remainder filled in from reference TRBV28 and TRBJ2-4): DVKVTQSSRYLVKRTGEKVFLECVQDMDHENMFWYRQDPGLGLRLIYFSYDVKMKEKGDIPEGYSVSREKKERFSLILESASTNQTSMYLCASSLRDRVINIQYFGAGTRLSVL.

This clonotype was seen a handful of times. This CDR3 is CASSLEGGSNSYEQYF. As DNA, the CDR3 is TGTGCCAGCAGCTTAGAAGGCGGGAGTAATTCCTACGAGCAGTACTTC. The V and J genes are TRBV7-2 and TRBJ2-7; 7 bases are shared with TRBD2. CDR1 and CDR2 (germline): SGHTA, FQGNSA. The CDR3 is 16 amino acids. V was clipped by 1 base and J by 1 base; unmatched bases: 7.

J is TRBJ1-3 and V is TRBV6-1; D remains unclear. CDR3 length equals 15 residues. The germline V gene encodes CDR1 MNHNS and CDR2 SASEGT. V was clipped by 2 bases and J by 2 bases, with 10 bases between them. The DNA of the CDR3 is TGTGCCAGCAGTGAACTTCCGGGAACTGGAAACACCATATATTTT. Translation gives CASSELPGTGNTIYF.

With regard to this clonotype: Possible read error: a much larger clone is one base away. The rearrangement links TRBV28 to TRBJ2-7, with D possibly being TRBD1 (6 bases). Deletions cut 7 bases from V and 1 base from J, with 17 bases between. This CDR3 has 15 residues. Germline loops: CDR1 MDHEN, CDR2 SYDVKM. The CDR3 region has the DNA TGTGCCAGCACTAAACAGGGTTCGAGGTCCTACGAGCAGTACTTC. Translation: CASTKQGSRSYEQYF.

The chain carries TRBV7-9 and TRBJ2-7, with 7 nucleotides matching TRBD1. From germline, CDR1 is SEHNR and CDR2 FQNEAQ (reference sequence). The CDR3 contains 13 residues. J was trimmed by 8 bases and V by 5 bases; bases with no gene match: 9. CDR3 protein: CASSQSRGNQQYF. The CDR3 DNA reads as TGTGCCAGCAGCCAAAGCAGGGGGAACCAGCAGTACTTC.

The genes are TRBV28 and TRBJ2-3, with D unresolved. Between the trimmed V and J ends, which lost 10 bases and 0 bases, there was a span of 20 bases. Germline V gene data show CDR1 as MDHEN and CDR2 as SYDVKM. The CDR3 loop spans 16 amino acids. The CDR3 region is CAILNYPQLSTDTQYF. DNA of the CDR3: TGTGCCATCCTGAACTACCCCCAACTTAGCACAGATACGCAGTATTTT.